This is a list of T cell receptor beta chains from one sample in a study of lymphopenia after photon versus proton radiotherapy. The repertoire was sequenced with immunoSEQ multiplex PCR; TCRdb's copy has only in-frame clones and lacks some. Among some 20,000 clones listed, around four fifths were seen once. Sequences were derived from peripheral blood, sampled from a patient treated with photon-based radiotherapy. The receptor source for this set is a woman aged 45-65 years with pancreatic cancer. The CDR3 runs from the conserved cysteine through the conserved F or W. The D gene is left open where the match is weak. Only some rows state a clone size, as once, few, many or a class for expanded clones.

V: TRBV2
J: TRBJ1-1
size: medium-sized
D: NA
DNA: TGTGCCAGCACCCCAAGAGGGTACGGGAAAAACACTGAAGCTTTCTTT
CDR3: CASTPRGYGKNTEAFF

V: TRBV2
J: TRBJ1-5
size: once
D: NA
DNA: TGTGCCAGCAGTGAAGAGGGGATCGGAAATCAGCCCCAGCATTTT
CDR3: CASSEEGIGNQPQHF

V: TRBV4-1
J: TRBJ2-5
size: NA
D: NA
DNA: TGCGCCAGCAGCCACCATCAAGAGACCCAGTACTTC
CDR3: CASSHHQETQYF

V: TRBV9
J: TRBJ2-1
size: NA
D: NA
DNA: TGTGCCAGCAGCGTGGAGCAGAACTCCTACAATGAGCAGTTCTTC
CDR3: CASSVEQNSYNEQFF

V: TRBV6-1
J: TRBJ1-5
size: NA
D: NA
DNA: TGTGCCAGCAGTGTAGAACAGGACGTTCAGCCCCAGCATTTT
CDR3: CASSVEQDVQPQHF

V: TRBV18
J: TRBJ1-1
size: NA
D: NA
DNA: TGTGCCAGCTCACTAACAGGGTTTGAAGCTTTCTTT
CDR3: CASSLTGFEAFF

V: TRBV6-4
J: TRBJ2-3
size: NA
D: TRBD2
DNA: TGTGCCAGCAGTGACTCGGCGGGAGAGACAGATACGCAGTATTTT
CDR3: CASSDSAGETDTQYF

V: TRBV5-1
J: TRBJ1-5
size: NA
D: TRBD1
DNA: TGCGCCAGCAGCACTGGGACAGGGGGCCAGCCCCAGCATTTT
CDR3: CASSTGTGGQPQHF

V: TRBV15
J: TRBJ2-7
size: NA
D: NA
DNA: TGTGCCACCAGCAGAGTAGGTGATTACGAGCAGTACTTC
CDR3: CATSRVGDYEQYF

V: TRBV7-3
J: TRBJ2-1
size: NA
D: TRBD2
DNA: TGTGCCAGCAGCCTAGCGGGAAACTCCTACAATGAGCAGTTCTTC
CDR3: CASSLAGNSYNEQFF

V: TRBV19
J: TRBJ2-1
size: NA
D: TRBD1
DNA: TGTGCCAGTAGTATAGTAGGGACAGGGAAATTCGCTCCCCAGTTCTTC
CDR3: CASSIVGTGKFAPQFF

V: TRBV27
J: TRBJ2-3
size: NA
D: TRBD1
DNA: TGTGCCAGCACCCGGGACAGGGGGACAGATACGCAGTATTTT
CDR3: CASTRDRGTDTQYF

V: TRBV19
J: TRBJ1-5
size: once
D: NA
DNA: TGTGCCAGTAGTAATCACAGGGTGAGGGGTAATCAGCCCCAGCATTTT
CDR3: CASSNHRVRGNQPQHF

V: TRBV6-1
J: TRBJ2-3
size: NA
D: TRBD1
DNA: TGTGCCAGCAGTGATCGACAGGGGTGGACAGATACGCAGTATTTT
CDR3: CASSDRQGWTDTQYF

V: TRBV19
J: TRBJ2-7
size: NA
D: NA
DNA: TGTGCCAGTAGTATGGGTCCGGGCCACTACGAGCAGTACTTC
CDR3: CASSMGPGHYEQYF

V: TRBV11-1
J: TRBJ2-7
size: NA
D: TRBD2
DNA: TGTGCCAGCAGCTGGCTAGCGGGAGGTGAGCAGTACTTC
CDR3: CASSWLAGGEQYF

V: TRBV6-6
J: TRBJ2-7
size: NA
D: NA
DNA: TGTGCCAGCAGTCTTCAGGGTACCTACGAGCAGTACTTC
CDR3: CASSLQGTYEQYF

V: TRBV28
J: TRBJ2-7
size: NA
D: NA
DNA: TGTGCCAGCAGTTTCGCGGGAAGCTCCTACGAGCAGTACTTC
CDR3: CASSFAGSSYEQYF

V: TRBV7-2
J: TRBJ2-1
size: NA
D: TRBD1
DNA: TGTGCCAGCAGCGCCCGGGACAGGCTTGACGATGAGCAGTTCTTC
CDR3: CASSARDRLDDEQFF

V: TRBV18
J: TRBJ2-6
size: NA
D: NA
DNA: TGTGCCAGCTCACCAAACGGCCAGGGAGTCGGATCTGGGGCCAACGTCCTGACTTTC
CDR3: CASSPNGQGVGSGANVLTF

V: TRBV14
J: TRBJ2-1
size: NA
D: NA
DNA: TGTGCCAGCAGCCAAGATCTTCTAGGAAACGGGGAGTTCTTC
CDR3: CASSQDLLGNGEFF

V: TRBV30
J: TRBJ2-7
size: NA
D: TRBD1
DNA: TGTGCCTGGCTCCGGGACAGGCCTCCTCAGCAGTACTTC
CDR3: CAWLRDRPPQQYF

V: TRBV5-1
J: TRBJ2-3
size: NA
D: NA
DNA: TGCGCCAGCAGACAGGCAGGTGGCACAGATACGCAGTATTTT
CDR3: CASRQAGGTDTQYF

V: TRBV18
J: TRBJ2-1
size: few
D: TRBD2
DNA: TGTGCCAGCTCCCCCCCTAGCGGGAGTCACTATGAGCAGTTCTTC
CDR3: CASSPPSGSHYEQFF

V: TRBV15
J: TRBJ2-3
size: NA
D: TRBD1
DNA: TGTGCCACCAGCAGAAGGGACAGTGACACAGATACGCAGTATTTT
CDR3: CATSRRDSDTDTQYF

V: TRBV7-8
J: TRBJ2-4
size: NA
D: NA
DNA: TGTGCCAGCAGCTCCCTCCCCCTCACGGCGACCGCGACCAAAAACATTCAGTACTTC
CDR3: CASSSLPLTATATKNIQYF

V: TRBV5-1
J: TRBJ2-2
size: NA
D: NA
DNA: TGCGCCAGCAGCTGGACCCTAGATTTGGTCACCGGGGAGCTGTTTTTT
CDR3: CASSWTLDLVTGELFF

V: TRBV5-4
J: TRBJ1-1
size: NA
D: NA
DNA: TGTGCCAGCAGCTCGGAGGGGGGGAGGGCTTTCTTT
CDR3: CASSSEGGRAFF

V: TRBV11-2
J: TRBJ1-4
size: NA
D: NA
DNA: TGTGCCAGCAGCTTTAGCAGGACTAATGAAAAACTGTTTTTT
CDR3: CASSFSRTNEKLFF

V: TRBV18
J: TRBJ2-1
size: NA
D: NA
DNA: TGTGCCAGCTCACCCGAAGGGGAGCAGTTCTTC
CDR3: CASSPEGEQFF

V: TRBV2
J: TRBJ2-7
size: once
D: TRBD2
DNA: TGTGCCAGCAGTGTACTAGCGGGAGGAGGCGAGCAGTACTTC
CDR3: CASSVLAGGGEQYF

V: TRBV6-5
J: TRBJ2-5
size: NA
D: TRBD2
DNA: TGTGCCAGCAGAAAAGCGGGACTCCAAGAGACCCAGTACTTC
CDR3: CASRKAGLQETQYF

V: TRBV27
J: TRBJ2-7
size: few
D: NA
DNA: TGTGCCAGCAGTCCCTCTATTGGACCCTACGAGCAGTACTTC
CDR3: CASSPSIGPYEQYF

V: TRBV18
J: TRBJ1-2
size: NA
D: NA
DNA: TGTGCCAGCTCACCAGGTGGCAGCTTGGGAGTCGGCTACACCTTC
CDR3: CASSPGGSLGVGYTF

V: TRBV19
J: TRBJ1-4
size: NA
D: TRBD1
DNA: TGTGCCAAACCGGACAGGGTCGGGGTCCGGGGTAGGGAAAAACTGTTTTTT
CDR3: CAKPDRVGVRGREKLFF

V: TRBV5-5
J: TRBJ2-7
size: NA
D: TRBD1
DNA: TGTGCCAGCAACCTACAGGGACAGGGGTCACCCGAGCAGTACTTC
CDR3: CASNLQGQGSPEQYF

V: TRBV19
J: TRBJ2-5
size: NA
D: NA
DNA: TGTGCCAGTAGTATAGTCCAGAGTCAAGAGACCCAGTACTTC
CDR3: CASSIVQSQETQYF

V: TRBV5-4
J: TRBJ1-1
size: NA
D: NA
DNA: TGTGCCAGCAGCTTGAGTGTGGTGGACACTGAAGCTTTCTTT
CDR3: CASSLSVVDTEAFF

V: TRBV7-2
J: TRBJ2-7
size: NA
D: NA
DNA: TGTGCCAGCAGCTTAGGATCAGTCGAGCAGTACTTC
CDR3: CASSLGSVEQYF

V: TRBV4-1
J: TRBJ2-2
size: NA
D: TRBD2
DNA: TGCGCCAGCAGCTACCTAGCGGGGGATAACACCGGGGAGCTGTTTTTT
CDR3: CASSYLAGDNTGELFF

V: TRBV18
J: TRBJ1-4
size: NA
D: NA
DNA: TGTGCCAGCTCACCACTGGGGCAGACAGGTACTAATGAAAAACTGTTTTTT
CDR3: CASSPLGQTGTNEKLFF

V: TRBV28
J: TRBJ2-1
size: NA
D: NA
DNA: TGTGCCAGCAGTTTATTCGACGTAGCGGAGTACAATGAGCAGTTCTTC
CDR3: CASSLFDVAEYNEQFF

V: TRBV7-7
J: TRBJ2-1
size: NA
D: NA
DNA: TGTGCCAGCAGCCCCCTCGAACCCCAGGTTGGGTACAATGAGCAGTTCTTC
CDR3: CASSPLEPQVGYNEQFF

V: TRBV28
J: TRBJ1-5
size: NA
D: NA
DNA: TGTGCCAGCAGACCACTTATTTGGGATAGCAATCAGCCCCAGCATTTT
CDR3: CASRPLIWDSNQPQHF

V: TRBV29-1
J: TRBJ2-5
size: NA
D: NA
DNA: TGCAGCGTTGAAACGGACAGCCAAGAGACCCAGTACTTC
CDR3: CSVETDSQETQYF

V: TRBV5-5
J: TRBJ2-5
size: NA
D: NA
DNA: TGTGCCAGCAGCTTGGCCCTGAATTTGGGGGAGACCCAGTACTTC
CDR3: CASSLALNLGETQYF

V: TRBV27
J: TRBJ2-3
size: NA
D: NA
DNA: TGTGCCAGCGGTGAGGTGGTCACAGATACGCAGTATTTT
CDR3: CASGEVVTDTQYF

V: TRBV7-2
J: TRBJ2-5
size: NA
D: NA
DNA: TGTGCCAGCAGCTTAGCGGGACGGGAGTCAGGAGAGACCCAGTACTTC
CDR3: CASSLAGRESGETQYF

V: TRBV4-3
J: TRBJ2-2
size: NA
D: TRBD1
DNA: TGCGCCAGCAGCCAAGAAGGGGGCAGCACCGGGGAGCTGTTTTTT
CDR3: CASSQEGGSTGELFF